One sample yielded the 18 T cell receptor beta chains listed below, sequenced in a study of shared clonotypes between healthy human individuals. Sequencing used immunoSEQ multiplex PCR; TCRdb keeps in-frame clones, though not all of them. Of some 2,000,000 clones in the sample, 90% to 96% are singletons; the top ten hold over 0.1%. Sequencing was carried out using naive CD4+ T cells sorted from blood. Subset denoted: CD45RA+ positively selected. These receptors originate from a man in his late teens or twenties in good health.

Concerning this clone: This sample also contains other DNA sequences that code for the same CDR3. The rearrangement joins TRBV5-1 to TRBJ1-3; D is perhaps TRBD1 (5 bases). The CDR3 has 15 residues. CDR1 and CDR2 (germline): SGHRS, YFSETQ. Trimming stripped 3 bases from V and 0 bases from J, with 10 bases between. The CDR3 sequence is CASSSEGSSGNTIYF. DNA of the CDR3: TGCGCCAGCAGCTCGGAGGGGAGCTCTGGAAACACCATATATTTT.

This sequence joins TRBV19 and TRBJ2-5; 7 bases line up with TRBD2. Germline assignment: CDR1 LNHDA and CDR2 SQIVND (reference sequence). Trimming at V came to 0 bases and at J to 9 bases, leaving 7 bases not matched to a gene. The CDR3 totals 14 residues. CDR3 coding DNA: TGTGCCAGTAGTATAGAGGTAGCGGGTGGTTCCCAGTACTTC. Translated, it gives CASSIEVAGGSQYF.

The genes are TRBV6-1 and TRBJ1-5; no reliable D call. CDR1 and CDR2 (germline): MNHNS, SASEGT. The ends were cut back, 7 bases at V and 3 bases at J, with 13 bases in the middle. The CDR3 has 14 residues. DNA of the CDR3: TGTGCCAGCACCGGAAGCCTTTTCAATCAGCCCCAGCATTTT. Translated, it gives CASTGSLFNQPQHF.

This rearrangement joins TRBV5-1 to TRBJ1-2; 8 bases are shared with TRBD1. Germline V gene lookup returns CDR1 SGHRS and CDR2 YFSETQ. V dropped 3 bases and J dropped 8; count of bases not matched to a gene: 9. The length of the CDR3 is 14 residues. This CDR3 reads CASSSDRAGSGYTF. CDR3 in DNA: TGCGCCAGCAGCTCGGACAGGGCCGGGAGCGGCTACACCTTC.

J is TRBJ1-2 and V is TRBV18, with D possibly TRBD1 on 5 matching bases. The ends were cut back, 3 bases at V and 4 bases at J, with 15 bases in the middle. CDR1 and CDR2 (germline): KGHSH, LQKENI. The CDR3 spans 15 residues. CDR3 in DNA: TGTGCCAGCTCACCGAGTCAGGGTGTTGGCTATGGCTACACCTTC. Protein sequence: CASSPSQGVGYGYTF.

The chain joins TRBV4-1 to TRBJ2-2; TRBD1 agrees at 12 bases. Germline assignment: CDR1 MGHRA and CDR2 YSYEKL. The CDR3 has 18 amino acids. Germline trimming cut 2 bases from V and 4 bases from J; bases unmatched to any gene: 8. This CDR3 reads CASSQSPGQGAVTGELFF. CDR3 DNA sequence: TGCGCCAGCAGCCAAAGTCCGGGACAGGGGGCAGTCACCGGGGAGCTGTTTTTT.

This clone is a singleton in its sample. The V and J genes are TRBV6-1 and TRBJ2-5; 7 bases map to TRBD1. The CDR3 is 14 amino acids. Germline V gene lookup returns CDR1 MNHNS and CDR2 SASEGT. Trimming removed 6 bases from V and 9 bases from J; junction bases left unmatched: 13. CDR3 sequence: CASRLPTAQGPQYF. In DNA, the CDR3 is TGTGCCAGCAGACTACCGACTGCACAGGGGCCCCAGTACTTC.

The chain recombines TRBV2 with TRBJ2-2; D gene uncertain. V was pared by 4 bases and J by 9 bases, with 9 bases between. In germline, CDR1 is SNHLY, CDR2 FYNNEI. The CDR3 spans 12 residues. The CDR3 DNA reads TGTGCCAGCAGTGTTGGGATCCGGGAGCTGTTTTTT. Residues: CASSVGIRELFF.

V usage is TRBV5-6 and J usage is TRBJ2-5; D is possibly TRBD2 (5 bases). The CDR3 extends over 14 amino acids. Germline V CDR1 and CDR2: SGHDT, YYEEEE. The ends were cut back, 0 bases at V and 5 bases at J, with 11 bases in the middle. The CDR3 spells CASSLGGRRETQYF. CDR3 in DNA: TGTGCCAGCAGCTTGGGAGGGAGAAGGGAGACCCAGTACTTC.

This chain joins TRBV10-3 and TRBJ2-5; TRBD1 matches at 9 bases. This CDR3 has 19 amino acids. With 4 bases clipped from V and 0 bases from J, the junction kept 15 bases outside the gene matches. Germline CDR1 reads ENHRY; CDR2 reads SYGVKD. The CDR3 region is CAISGSATGGTSYQETQYF. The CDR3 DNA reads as TGTGCCATCAGTGGGTCCGCGACAGGGGGGACTTCGTACCAAGAGACCCAGTACTTC.

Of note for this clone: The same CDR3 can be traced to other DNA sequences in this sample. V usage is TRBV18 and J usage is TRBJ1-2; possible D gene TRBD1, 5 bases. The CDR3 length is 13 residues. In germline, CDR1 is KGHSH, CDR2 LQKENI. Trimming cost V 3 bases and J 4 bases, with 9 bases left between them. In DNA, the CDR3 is TGTGCCAGCTCACCGGAGGGACCCTATGGCTACACCTTC. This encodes CASSPEGPYGYTF. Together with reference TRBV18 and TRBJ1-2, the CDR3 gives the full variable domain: NAGVMQNPRHLVRRRGQEARLRCSPMKGHSHVYWYRQLPEEGLKFMVYLQKENIIDESGMPKERFSAEFPKEGPSILRIQQVVRGDSAAYFCASSPEGPYGYTFGSGTRLTVV.

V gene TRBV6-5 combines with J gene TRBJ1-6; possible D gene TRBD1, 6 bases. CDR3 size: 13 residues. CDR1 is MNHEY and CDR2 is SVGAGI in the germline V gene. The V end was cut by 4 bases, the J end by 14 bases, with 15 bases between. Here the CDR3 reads CASSFTGLGALHF. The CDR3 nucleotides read TGTGCCAGCAGTTTTACAGGGCTCGGAGCCCTCCACTTT.

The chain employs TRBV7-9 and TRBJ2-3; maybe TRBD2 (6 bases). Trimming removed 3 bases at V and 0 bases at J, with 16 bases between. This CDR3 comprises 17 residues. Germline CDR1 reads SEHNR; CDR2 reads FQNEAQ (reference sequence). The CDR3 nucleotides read TGTGCCAGCAGCTTGACAAGACTAGTTACTAGCACAGATACGCAGTATTTT. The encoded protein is CASSLTRLVTSTDTQYF.

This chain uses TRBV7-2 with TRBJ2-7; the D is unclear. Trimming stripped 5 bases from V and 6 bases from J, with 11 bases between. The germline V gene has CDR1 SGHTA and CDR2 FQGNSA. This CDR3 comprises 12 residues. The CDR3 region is CASSPFSAEQYF. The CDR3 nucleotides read TGTGCCAGCAGCCCCTTCTCTGCCGAGCAGTACTTC.

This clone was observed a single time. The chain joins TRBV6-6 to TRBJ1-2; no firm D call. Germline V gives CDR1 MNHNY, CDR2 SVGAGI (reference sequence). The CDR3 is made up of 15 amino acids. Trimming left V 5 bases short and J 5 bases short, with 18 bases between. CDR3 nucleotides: TGTGCCAGCAGTATACTAGGGAGGGCGGATTATGGCTACACCTTC. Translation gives CASSILGRADYGYTF.

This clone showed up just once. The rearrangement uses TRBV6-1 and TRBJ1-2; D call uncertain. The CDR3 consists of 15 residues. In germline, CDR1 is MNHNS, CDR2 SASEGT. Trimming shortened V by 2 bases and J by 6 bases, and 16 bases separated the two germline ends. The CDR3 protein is CASSELQPGTHGYTF. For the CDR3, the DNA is TGTGCCAGCAGTGAACTGCAACCGGGAACCCATGGCTACACCTTC.

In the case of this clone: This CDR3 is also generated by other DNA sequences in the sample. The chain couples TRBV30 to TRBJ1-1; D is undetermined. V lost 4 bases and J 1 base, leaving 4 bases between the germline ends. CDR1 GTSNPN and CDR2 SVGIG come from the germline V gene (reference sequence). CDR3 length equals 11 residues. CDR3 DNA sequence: TGTGCCTGGAACAGGAACACTGAAGCTTTCTTT. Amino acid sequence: CAWNRNTEAFF.

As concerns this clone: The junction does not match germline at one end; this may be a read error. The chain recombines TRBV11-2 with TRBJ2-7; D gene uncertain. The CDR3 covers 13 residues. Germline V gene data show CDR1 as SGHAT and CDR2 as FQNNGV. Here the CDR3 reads CASSLASSHEQYF. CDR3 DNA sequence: TGTGCCAGCAGCTTAGCCAGCTCCCACGAGCAGTACTTC.